This section outlines one T cell receptor (beta chain) sequence together with its context. Its antigen is unidentified. This CDR3 spans 14 amino acids. Germline assignment: CDR1 SGHRS and CDR2 YFSETQ. V was clipped by 4 bases and J by 6 bases; unmatched bases: 5. The entry originates in a study of post-analysis software for immune sequencing data. Study-wide points: Normalized Chao1 diversity in multiple sclerosis patients fell significantly below that of controls. Comparison of patients with controls showed 4 to 6 TRBV segments more frequent in patients, TRBV5-6, TRBV5-1 and TRBV20-1 among them.

Sequencing libraries made from TCR beta cDNA carried unique molecular identifiers. One entry per CDR3 protein, called by TCRdb with MiXCR from the PCR reads. The table records around 770,000 distinct CDR3 sequences, 40% to 55% of them present only once. The origin of this receptor is a girl aged 5-17 years with multiple sclerosis. Material: blood. V is TRBV5-1 and J is TRBJ2-7, with 12 bases lining up with TRBD1. The CDR3 nucleotides read TGCGCCAGCAGCCAGGGACAGGGGGCTCCCGAGCAGTACTTC. This encodes CASSQGQGAPEQYF.